This note documents a single T cell receptor beta chain sequence. It has no known antigen specificity. No per-base quality is available; no much larger clone lies one base away. The sample comes from a study of cytomegalovirus exposure and HLA in healthy donors (TCRdb year 2017). A note on the overall study: In an earlier analysis of 587 of the donors, 276 Gb of sequence data and 117 million unique TCR beta sequences from about 179 million T cells were reported. The study aimed to test whether cataloging public T cell receptors could reveal signatures of past pathogen exposure. A later genetic analysis used genome-wide SNP genotypes for about 60% of the roughly 670 donors, treating that subset as a discovery cohort. Of the 300 to 500 genotyped donors, 65% to 90% were placed in the genetic ancestry cluster associated with self-reported Caucasian donors. Besides the first cohort of approximately 670 subjects, a separate validation cohort made up of around 120 different subjects was used. To decide whether each TCR beta V gene segment behaved as functional or pseudogenic, an earlier analysis of some 540 of the donors relied on high-throughput TCR beta sequencing. An early release covering roughly 640 HLA-typed donors comprised approximately 300 gigabases of sequencing data and 65 million to 100 million unique TCR sequences. On average, 235,054 unique TCR beta nucleotide sequences were sequenced per donor among 350 to 400 genotyped donors of the cohort, with about 19% of those sequences being non-productive. Typing coverage differed by locus: A, B, C, DRB1 and DQB1 were typed in about 620-630 donors, DQA1 in about 510, DPA1 in 606, and DPB1 in approximately 450. The study profiled the T cell repertoires of hundreds of subjects by immunosequencing and related them to cytomegalovirus serostatus. HLA typing covered class I and class II loci at four-digit resolution. Donor age, sex, ethnicity and CMV serostatus were compiled alongside the repertoire data. High-throughput TCR immunosequencing, statistical association of individual TCRs with disease status, and machine learning were combined to predict cytomegalovirus infection status. In the later analysis, no new phenotypic data were used to find candidate immune exposures; instead, reliance was placed on TCR beta sequences and their occurrence across donors. Every discovery cohort repertoire had been produced on one sequencing platform. Four to six DR-DQ haplotypes were handled as single units for association and clustering, since linkage in the cohort was strong. In a later analysis, previously published TCR beta repertoires from 550 to 750 donors were re-analyzed and high-resolution HLA genotyping was added so that TCR occurrence patterns could be studied.

From the germline V gene, CDR1 is MDHEN and CDR2 is SYDVKM. V drops 2 bases and J drops 7 bases, leaving 8 bases in between. The CDR3 covers 12 residues, taking in both the cysteine and the phenylalanine. Left in the record is the CDR3 DNA by itself, 36 bases read in frame from the first base. Broader findings and caveats from the paper: Correlated functional status among segregating V segments might be attributable to linkage disequilibrium, but an unknown experimental factor could not be ruled out. A further reported finding was that TCR beta sequences accurately predicted the HLA-A and HLA-B alleles for most subjects in the first cohort. In a later analysis, several top co-occurrence clusters were reported to appear linked to parvovirus B19, influenza, CMV and Epstein-Barr virus. When HLA alleles, especially DR and DQ, strongly co-occurred, TCR associations were difficult to assign to individual alleles. Cytomegalovirus status was reported to be diagnosed by the classifier with high specificity and sensitivity in both the original and validation cohorts. A later analysis found that most CMV-associated TCR beta chains appeared HLA-restricted, with HLA associations seemingly driven largely by CMV exposure. Across donors, most TCR sequences were observed very rarely, whereas some public TCRs were present in many individuals. In a later analysis, some 18,000 TCR beta sequences were associated with specific HLA alleles at a false discovery rate of 0.05. A total of about 180 TCR beta chains were listed by the study as associated with cytomegalovirus. In this cohort, only TCR beta chains were sequenced, and detectable features were limited by the absence of alpha or paired-chain data. Presence/absence analyses assumed roughly uniform sequencing depth across donors, an assumption that may not hold. The authors suggested that the approach could potentially be extended to other disease states and immunological phenotypes. An earlier analysis of roughly 570 of the donors showed that most TCR beta V segments appeared in productive rearrangements either about 90% or about 30% of the time, which broadly matched IMGT annotations. In a later genetic analysis, fewer N-insertions in productive TCRs were reported among donors in an Asian-associated ancestry cluster than the approximately 710-donor mean. The 87-base-pair reads could not distinguish some IMGT-functional V segments, including TRBV6-2 and TRBV6-3, so those segments were excluded. A later analysis found that TCR association rates varied across HLA loci, with DRB1 alleles showing the most associated TCRs and HLA-C alleles the fewest. In a later genetic analysis, a missense DCLRE1C variant was associated with V-gene and J-gene trimming of TCR beta chains, and the association was replicated in an independent cohort. The earlier analysis of around 600 of the donors excluded approximately 15 rarely observed V segments, including chromosome 9 orphons, because counts were too low. Because HLA typing was unavailable for some donors at each locus, only the typed subset was used in association tests. A later analysis found that HLA-associated TCR beta chains were more clonally expanded and had lower generation probabilities than equally common non-associated chains. A cluster of highly shared sequence variants was judged likely to represent a technical artifact of the sequencing pipeline. CMV serostatus was the only immune exposure information available for the cohort. In vitro tests confirmed that three of the cytomegalovirus-associated TCR beta chains recognize cytomegalovirus antigens.

The cohort consisted of 600 or so healthy bone marrow donors. At the time of sampling, all cohort members were nominally healthy, though unrecorded immune exposures were likely present. The donor tested CMV seronegative and was one of the 352 seronegative cohort members. Each donor provided a peripheral blood sample, and peripheral blood mononuclear cells were used for TCR beta sequencing. The Qiagen DNeasy Blood Extraction Kit was used to extract genomic DNA from the blood cell samples. To prepare the library, the immunoSEQ multiplex PCR assay was applied. For the multiplex PCR, a mixture combining 60 forward primers for TCR Vbeta segments and 13 reverse primers for TCR Jbeta segments was used. A multiplex PCR assay on genomic DNA amplified the CDR3 region of rearranged TCR beta genes. Amplified TCR beta libraries were sequenced as 87-base-pair reads on the Illumina HiSeq System. In the source study's methods: A later analysis counted approximately 76 million unique TCR beta chains across the 600 to 850 repertoires, and around 12 million of these chains were shared by at least two donors. A nearest-neighbor algorithm error-corrected the raw reads and collapsed the reads into unique sequences, merging closely related sequences to remove PCR and sequencing errors. Alignment of CDR3 sequences to IMGT reference sequences was used to assign V, D and J gene segments. For a sequence to be retained, a match of at least six nucleotides was required to both a V gene segment and a J gene segment. Rearrangements were classified as productive when the CDR3 lacked stop codons and remained in frame with V and J, and all other rearrangements were classified as non-productive. CDR3 was defined by IMGT convention, running from the second conserved V-encoded cysteine to the conserved J-encoded phenylalanine. Sequences without an unambiguous match to a single V gene segment were excluded from the earlier analysis of over 500 of the donors. In an earlier analysis of about 590 of the donors, a V segment was called functional when productive rearrangements were above 56.7%, and segregating when the standard deviation between donors exceeded 5%. A statistical classification framework was developed to diagnose cytomegalovirus status using the catalog of TCR beta chain sequences. A later analysis assigned V and J genes by comparing TCR nucleotide sequences with IMGT/GENE-DB human TR gene sequences. The TCRdist pipeline was used in a later analysis to assign CDR3 sequences and most-parsimonious VDJ recombination scenarios. In a later analysis, each TCR beta chain was defined by its CDR3 amino acid sequence together with its V-gene family, and reads lacking a unique V-gene family were excluded. In a later analysis, 500 to 650 highly shared, low-generation-probability nucleotide sequences were removed to address suspected cross-contamination and a sequencing artifact. In a later analysis, a clonal expansion index was calculated for each public chain from normalized within-repertoire ranks of inferred template counts. In a later analysis, generation probabilities were computed using a VDJ recombination model fitted to out-of-frame rearrangements, and the results were checked against IGoR. In a later analysis, TCR-TCR, TCR-HLA and TCR-CMV co-occurrence was scored with hypergeometric tests, and a repertoire-size bias correction was applied to TCR pairs. In a later analysis, false discovery rates were estimated by permuting HLA or CMV assignments 20 times. In a later analysis, co-occurring TCRs were grouped with DBSCAN, and TCRdist sequence similarity was added when clustering was performed within HLA-allele-positive subsets. For co-occurrence clustering, repertoires with fewer than 30,000 or more than 120,000 public chains were excluded, along with 4 to 6 repertoires with anomalous nucleotide sharing. TCRdb mirrors the immuneACCESS table, restricted to in-frame sequences. Some clones are absent from its copies; in checked studies, under half trace to an unresolved V gene, and the reason for the others is unknown. The D gene and trimming were derived from the DNA, and the V and J assignments and clone size from that table. Here the sample has around 210,000 clones; about 77% occur a single time. 2.9% of the sample is taken by the ten largest.

The clonotype originates from a woman in her twenties or thirties in good health and CMV-seronegative. This receptor chain uses TRBV28 and TRBJ1-2; the D gene is unclear. The specimen was PBMCs. The DNA reads TGTGCCAGCAGTTTACGGTACCTTGGCTACACCTTC. It specifies CASSLRYLGYTF.